The 6 T cell receptor beta chains given below trace back to one sample, sequenced in a study of CD8 T cells in Susac syndrome. Random hexamers were used to reverse transcribe roughly 0.5 to 1 ug of RNA. TCRdb used MiXCR to reprocess the immunoSEQ multiplex PCR reads, holding one entry per CDR3 protein. The sample has roughly 100,000 distinct CDR3 sequences, approximately 93% seen once. The material sequenced was CD8+ T cells from PBMCs. The receptors shown here come from a human donor with Susac syndrome.

The chain is built from TRBV11-2 and TRBJ2-2; the D is unclear. Germline CDR1 and CDR2: SGHAT and FQNNGV. The ends were cut back, 5 bases at V and 12 bases at J, with 13 bases in the middle. This CDR3 has 12 amino acids. The CDR3: CASSTTTPQLFF. CDR3 sequence (DNA): TGTGCCAGCAGCACAACAACCCCACAGCTGTTTTTT.

The chain employs TRBV19 and TRBJ2-2; weak D call: TRBD2 (6 bases). CDR1 is LNHDA, CDR2 SQIVND, per germline (reference sequence). V lost 4 bases and J 7 bases, leaving 7 bases between the germline ends. This CDR3 is built from 12 residues. The CDR3 reads CASSTGVGELFF. In DNA form, the CDR3 reads TGTGCCAGTAGTACGGGGGTCGGGGAGCTGTTTTTT.

This clonotype has only one observation. V is TRBV29-1 and J is TRBJ1-2; D possibly corresponds to TRBD1 (5 bases). With 5 bases removed from V and 4 bases from J, the gap between germline ends came to 8 bases. Germline assignment: CDR1 SQVTM and CDR2 ANQGSEA. The CDR3 runs 11 residues. DNA of the CDR3: TGCAGCGTTTCGGACACCTATGGCTACACCTTC. This translates into CSVSDTYGYTF.

V and J are TRBV19 and TRBJ2-3; no clear D. The germline V gene has CDR1 LNHDA and CDR2 SQIVND (reference sequence). V was trimmed by 1 base and J by 5 bases, leaving 13 bases between them. The CDR3 runs to 15 residues. Here the CDR3 DNA reads TGTGCCAGTAGTATAGCCGGCGGATTTCTAGATACGCAGTATTTT. This gives the protein CASSIAGGFLDTQYF.

The J gene is TRBJ2-5, the V gene TRBV11-1; the D gene is possibly TRBD1 (5 bases). From germline, CDR1 is SGHAT and CDR2 FQDESV (reference sequence). The V end lost 1 base, the J end lost 5 bases, and 8 bases lay between the germline ends. The CDR3 has 13 amino acids. CDR3 loop: CASSLVWGETQYF. The CDR3, as DNA: TGTGCCAGCAGCTTAGTTTGGGGCGAGACCCAGTACTTC.

The genes are TRBV19 and TRBJ2-7, with 7 bases fitting TRBD1. The CDR3 length is 14 residues. Germline assignment: CDR1 LNHDA and CDR2 SQIVND (reference sequence). The V segment lost 6 bases and the J segment 0 bases; nucleotides outside the gene matches: 5. The CDR3: CASSPGTASYEQYF. In DNA, the CDR3 is TGTGCCAGTAGCCCCGGGACAGCCTCCTACGAGCAGTACTTC.